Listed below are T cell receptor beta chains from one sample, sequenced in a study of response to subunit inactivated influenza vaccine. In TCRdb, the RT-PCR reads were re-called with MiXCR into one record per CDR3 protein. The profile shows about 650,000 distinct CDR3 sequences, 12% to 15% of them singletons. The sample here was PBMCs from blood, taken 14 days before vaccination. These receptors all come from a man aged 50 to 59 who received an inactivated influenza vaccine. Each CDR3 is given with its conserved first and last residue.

CDR3aa: CATSPLGGGETQYF
j_gene: TRBJ2-5
v_gene: TRBV24-1

CDR3aa: CASARAGGNQPQHF
j_gene: TRBJ1-5
v_gene: TRBV6-2/TRBV6-3

CDR3aa: CASSWTSGENGELFF
j_gene: TRBJ2-2
v_gene: TRBV5-6

CDR3aa: CSVGSGSETQYF
j_gene: TRBJ2-5
v_gene: TRBV29-1

CDR3aa: CSVEGIAGSSYNEQFF
j_gene: TRBJ2-1
v_gene: TRBV29-1

CDR3aa: CASSSLASGSSYNEQFF
j_gene: TRBJ2-1
v_gene: TRBV10-3

CDR3aa: CASSPLSERSNYGYTF
j_gene: TRBJ1-2
v_gene: TRBV9

CDR3aa: CASSTGTAQETQYF
j_gene: TRBJ2-5
v_gene: TRBV5-1

CDR3aa: CASSPTLGGLFLKTQYF
j_gene: TRBJ2-5
v_gene: TRBV28

CDR3aa: CASSLADGADQGYTF
j_gene: TRBJ1-2
v_gene: TRBV7-9

CDR3aa: CASSFSDDQPQHF
j_gene: TRBJ1-5
v_gene: TRBV12-3/TRBV12-4

CDR3aa: CASAPTADSYGYTF
j_gene: TRBJ1-2
v_gene: TRBV6-1

CDR3aa: CASSPRLQGSIETQYF
j_gene: TRBJ2-5
v_gene: TRBV7-6

CDR3aa: CSAYPTRGGRGGGNEQFF
j_gene: TRBJ2-1
v_gene: TRBV20-1

CDR3aa: CASSLRQGAGEQYF
j_gene: TRBJ2-7
v_gene: TRBV5-1

CDR3aa: CASSPWTVHSGANVLTF
j_gene: TRBJ2-6
v_gene: TRBV7-2

CDR3aa: CASSLWLGSGNTIYF
j_gene: TRBJ1-3
v_gene: TRBV28

CDR3aa: CASSQPLAGVTQYF
j_gene: TRBJ2-3
v_gene: TRBV4-2

CDR3aa: CASSQDGMERASYNEQFF
j_gene: TRBJ2-1
v_gene: TRBV4-1

CDR3aa: CASSLWQGYHNEQFF
j_gene: TRBJ2-1
v_gene: TRBV27

CDR3aa: CASSLDQGITEAFF
j_gene: TRBJ1-1
v_gene: TRBV11-2

CDR3aa: CASSDPLATDTQYF
j_gene: TRBJ2-3
v_gene: TRBV2

CDR3aa: CASSVGLGPASGYTF
j_gene: TRBJ1-2
v_gene: TRBV9

CDR3aa: CASSVFTGTQYF
j_gene: TRBJ2-3
v_gene: TRBV9

CDR3aa: CASSYSAEQYF
j_gene: TRBJ2-7
v_gene: TRBV6-5

CDR3aa: CASSVGQGEGNIQYF
j_gene: TRBJ2-4
v_gene: TRBV9

CDR3aa: CASSPTGPGHGEQYF
j_gene: TRBJ2-7
v_gene: TRBV6-1

CDR3aa: CASSRDTATGELFF
j_gene: TRBJ2-2
v_gene: TRBV18

CDR3aa: CASSATGTRETQYF
j_gene: TRBJ2-5
v_gene: TRBV12-3/TRBV12-4

CDR3aa: CASSFRAGTADTQYF
j_gene: TRBJ2-3
v_gene: TRBV7-9

CDR3aa: CSGTSGEETQYF
j_gene: TRBJ2-5
v_gene: TRBV29-1

CDR3aa: CASSYSPASSTDTQYF
j_gene: TRBJ2-3
v_gene: TRBV6-5

CDR3aa: CASSYSLEYESSGNTIYF
j_gene: TRBJ1-3
v_gene: TRBV6-2/TRBV6-3

CDR3aa: CASSPVASGIYEQYF
j_gene: TRBJ2-7
v_gene: TRBV18

CDR3aa: CASSQEAGGYNEQFF
j_gene: TRBJ2-1
v_gene: TRBV3-1

CDR3aa: CASSLLHISGGEETQYF
j_gene: TRBJ2-5
v_gene: TRBV4-2

CDR3aa: CAISLYSSGSYEQYF
j_gene: TRBJ2-7
v_gene: TRBV7-9

CDR3aa: CASSQTGNTEAFF
j_gene: TRBJ1-1
v_gene: TRBV12-3/TRBV12-4